The 8 T cell receptor beta chains below were found in one sample sequenced in a study of T cells in Graves' hyperthyroidism and ophthalmopathy (dated by TCRdb to between 2019 and 2020). Library preparation used multiplex PCR. The data were produced on an Illumina HiSeq 2000. The TCR beta CDR3 regions were amplified from RNA transcripts. The first round of RT-PCR for the TCR CDR3 was performed with the HTBI primer set and the Qiagen OneStep RT-PCR kit. TCRdb reprocessed the public reads (quality trimming at Q25 with fastp, clone calling with MiXCR) and kept in-frame beta chains. Merged by CDR3 protein, the rows form single entries marked with the most common genes and DNA. Recorded for this sample are roughly 500,000 distinct CDR3 sequences; around 43% of them occurred a single time. Together, the top ten hold 35% to 50% of the sample. Sequencing used peripheral blood or thyroid tissue (not recorded which). The receptors here all came from an adult woman with Graves' disease, either hyperthyroidism or ophthalmopathy (not recorded which).

On this clonotype itself: One junction end disagrees with the germline gene, perhaps due to a read error. This chain connects TRBV28 to TRBJ2-2; maybe TRBD1 (5 bases). The CDR3 consists of 15 residues. CDR1 and CDR2 from the germline V gene are MDHEN and SYDVKM. CDR3 nucleotide sequence: TGTGCCAGCAGTACAGGAGCCCCGAACGCCGGGGAGCTGTTTTTT. Amino acids: CASSTGAPNAGELFF.

At least ten counts were recorded for this clonotype. A much bigger clone sits one base away, suggesting this may be a read error. This chain joins TRBV29-1 and TRBJ2-5, with D unclear. Germline-derived CDR1 and CDR2 are SQVTM and ANQGSEA. The CDR3 consists of 12 residues. The V gene lost 2 bases and the J gene lost 5 bases, with 9 bases spanning the gap. CDR3 coding DNA: TGCAGCGTTGAAAACTGGACGGAGACCCAGTACTTC. It specifies CSVENWTETQYF.

V is TRBV2 and J is TRBJ1-4; no definite D call. The CDR3 runs to 11 residues. Germline CDR1 is SNHLY and CDR2 is FYNNEI. V was pared by 4 bases and J by 12 bases, with 9 bases between. CDR3 amino acids: CASSGAGELFF. In nucleotides, the CDR3 is TGTGCCAGCAGTGGCGCCGGGGAACTGTTTTTT.

Only a few counts were recorded for this clonotype. J is TRBJ1-1 and V is TRBV11-2; D is undetermined. CDR3 length: 14 amino acids. Trimming cost V 1 base and J 4 bases, with 10 bases left between them. Germline V gene data show CDR1 as SGHAT and CDR2 as FQNNGV. CDR3 in DNA: TGTGCCAGCAGCTTAGGCAGCAAGGGCACTGAAGCTTTCTTT. This translates into CASSLGSKGTEAFF.

This clonotype was recorded a few times. DNA of the CDR3: TGCAGCGTTGCCAGACGGCCTATGAACACTGAAGCTTTCTTT. Translating gives CSVARRPMNTEAFF. The V and J genes are TRBV29-1 and TRBJ1-1; no firm D call. The V end lost 4 bases, the J end lost 0 bases, and 12 bases lay between the germline ends. Germline CDR1 and CDR2: SQVTM and ANQGSEA. The CDR3 runs to 14 residues.

V is TRBV28 and J is TRBJ1-4, with D uncertain. V dropped 5 bases and J dropped 9 bases, with 16 bases sitting between them. CDR3 size: 14 residues. Germline V gives CDR1 MDHEN, CDR2 SYDVKM. In DNA, the CDR3 is TGTGCCAGCAGTCGGGCGGATAGCGCCAAAAAACTGTTTTTT. This gives the protein CASSRADSAKKLFF.

This clonotype was observed a handful of times. V gene TRBV20-1 combines with J gene TRBJ2-7; TRBD1 or TRBD2 may be the D gene (5 bases each). The CDR3 covers 12 residues. Germline CDR1 DFQATT, CDR2 SNEGSKA (reference sequence). Trimming pared 6 bases from V and 3 bases from J, leaving 12 bases between. CDR3: CSAEGPNYEQYF. The CDR3 nucleotides are TGCAGTGCAGAGGGACCAAACTACGAGCAGTACTTC.

The chain is built from TRBV10-3 and TRBJ2-7; TRBD1 might be the D (5 bases). This CDR3 contains 14 residues. Trimming removed 0 bases at V and 7 bases at J, with 13 bases between. Germline V gives CDR1 ENHRY, CDR2 SYGVKD. DNA for the CDR3: TGTGCCATCAGTGAGTCGACTTTGGGGCGGGAGCAGTACTTC. It is translated as CAISESTLGREQYF.